Listed below are T cell receptor beta chains from one sample, sequenced in a study of cytomegalovirus exposure and HLA in healthy donors. Sequencing was performed with immunoSEQ multiplex PCR; in TCRdb, only in-frame clones are kept and a portion is missing. Here the sample spans about 190,000 clones, 78% being singletons. The sequenced material came from PBMCs. The receptor set was obtained from a woman between 25 and 40 years old in good health and CMV-seropositive. Each CDR3 is given with its conserved first and last residue. The order of the fields is clone size, V gene, D gene, J gene, CDR3 DNA, CDR3 protein. A D gene is named only where the DNA matches it firmly. Clone size, where shown, is once, few, many, or a class for clones that have expanded.

>-|TRBV18|TRBD1|TRBJ1-1
TGTGCCAGCTCACCACCAGGGAAGGGGGCATGGACTGAAGCTTTCTTT
CASSPPGKGAWTEAFF
>-|TRBV11-2|TRBD2|TRBJ2-3
TGTGCCAGCAGCCCTAGCGGGACTATCACAGATACGCAGTATTTT
CASSPSGTITDTQYF
>-|TRBV27|-|TRBJ1-1
TGTGCCAGCAGTACAACCGGGCCAGGGCCTGAAGCTTTCTTT
CASSTTGPGPEAFF
>-|TRBV6-5|-|TRBJ1-2
TGTGCCAGCAGTTTGCTGGAGTCTAACTATGGCTACACCTTC
CASSLLESNYGYTF
>-|TRBV9|-|TRBJ1-1
TGTGCCAGACCGGGCGGGACGAACACTGAAGCTTTCTTT
CARPGGTNTEAFF
>-|TRBV6-5|-|TRBJ2-7
TGTGCCAGCAGCCACAGGTTCTCCTACGAGCAGTACTTC
CASSHRFSYEQYF
>-|TRBV7-2|TRBD1|TRBJ2-5
TGTGCCAGCAGCTTAGTCGCGGGACAGGGTAAAGAGACCCAGTACTTC
CASSLVAGQGKETQYF
>few|TRBV7-2|TRBD2|TRBJ2-7
TGTGCCAGTCAGCTCGTTTGGCGGGGGGGCCCCTACGAGCAGTACTTC
CASQLVWRGGPYEQYF
>-|TRBV7-9|TRBD1|TRBJ2-6
TGTGCCAGCAGCTTGGGACAGGGGGTTGTCTCTGGGGCCAACGTCCTGACTTTC
CASSLGQGVVSGANVLTF
>-|TRBV6-1|TRBD2|TRBJ2-7
TGTGCCAGCCGATCCGTAGCGGGAGGGACCTACGAGCAGTACTTC
CASRSVAGGTYEQYF
>few|TRBV7-2|TRBD1|TRBJ2-1
TGTGCCAGCAGCTACCGGGACAGGGCTAACAATGAGCAGTTCTTC
CASSYRDRANNEQFF
>-|TRBV11-2|TRBD2|TRBJ2-2
TGTGCCAGCAGTTCCTTAGCGGGAGTTATAGGCACCGGGGAGCTGTTTTTT
CASSSLAGVIGTGELFF
>-|TRBV20-1|TRBD1|TRBJ1-2
TGCAGTGCTGGACAGGGGATTGGCTACACCTTC
CSAGQGIGYTF
>once|TRBV6-1|TRBD1|TRBJ1-5
TGTGCCACGGTGGGACAGTATAGCAATCAGCCCCAGCATTTT
CATVGQYSNQPQHF
>-|TRBV6-5|-|TRBJ1-5
TGTGCCAGCAGCGCCTGGGAGGGTCAGCCCCAGCATTTT
CASSAWEGQPQHF
>-|TRBV11-2|-|TRBJ1-1
TGTGCCAGCAGCTTAGGGACAGCGAACACTGAAGCTTTCTTT
CASSLGTANTEAFF
>few|TRBV27|-|TRBJ2-1
TGTGCCAGCAGTCCCCCGCCCCGGGGAGGCTCCTACAATGAGCAGTTCTTC
CASSPPPRGGSYNEQFF
>-|TRBV6-6|TRBD1|TRBJ2-5
TGTGCCAGCAGTTACTCTAGGGACAGTTATAGGGAGACCCAGTACTTC
CASSYSRDSYRETQYF
>-|TRBV27|-|TRBJ2-3
TGTGCCAGCAGTTCCCTTGCGGATACGCAGTATTTT
CASSSLADTQYF
>-|TRBV27|TRBD2|TRBJ2-1
TGTGCCAGCAGTTCGAGTAGCGGGGGGGCCCGGGAGCAGTTCTTC
CASSSSSGGAREQFF
>-|TRBV2|-|TRBJ1-4
TGTGCCAGCAGGTACCGGACAGAATCTAATGAAAAACTGTTTTTT
CASRYRTESNEKLFF
>-|TRBV27|-|TRBJ1-5
TGTGCCAGCAGTCCAATACAGGGATCGGATCAGCCCCAGCATTTT
CASSPIQGSDQPQHF
>-|TRBV7-2|-|TRBJ2-1
TGTGCCAGCAGCCCGTCCAGGACCTACAATGAGCAGTTCTTC
CASSPSRTYNEQFF
>once|TRBV6-5|TRBD2|TRBJ2-7
TGTGCCAGCAATTCAGCGGGAGGGACGACCTACGAGCAGTACTTC
CASNSAGGTTYEQYF
>few|TRBV11-2|-|TRBJ1-1
TGTGCCAGCAGCTTAGATCCCCCGGGGACTGAAGCTTTCTTT
CASSLDPPGTEAFF
>few|TRBV19|-|TRBJ2-1
TGTGCCAGTAGGAAAGGAGCGGCTAGCTCCTACAATGAGCAGTTCTTC
CASRKGAASSYNEQFF
>once|TRBV28|-|TRBJ1-1
TGTGCCAGCAGTTTATACAGGATTGACACTGAAGCTTTCTTT
CASSLYRIDTEAFF
>-|TRBV5-5|TRBD2|TRBJ2-5
TGTGCCAGCAGCTTTGGGCTAGCGGGGGTGGAGACCCAGTACTTC
CASSFGLAGVETQYF
>-|TRBV4-1|TRBD2|TRBJ2-3
TGCGCCAGCAGCCAAGTCCAGACTAGCGGGGGATCCTCAGATACGCAGTATTTT
CASSQVQTSGGSSDTQYF
>-|TRBV5-4|TRBD2|TRBJ2-1
TGTGCCAGCACCATAGCGGGAGAGAATGAGCAGTTCTTC
CASTIAGENEQFF
>once|TRBV10-3|-|TRBJ1-2
TGTGCCATCGGCTCTGGCTACACCTTC
CAIGSGYTF
>-|TRBV2|TRBD1|TRBJ2-7
TGTGCCAGCAGGGACAGACCGGGACAGGGTTTTTACGAGCAGTACTTC
CASRDRPGQGFYEQYF
>-|TRBV19|-|TRBJ1-1
TGTGCCAGTAGAAAAGAACCGGGACACGGCGGAGCTGAAGCTTTCTTT
CASRKEPGHGGAEAFF
>few|TRBV4-1|TRBD2|TRBJ2-3
TGCGCCAGCAGCCAACCGACTAGCGGGAGAACAGATACGCAGTATTTT
CASSQPTSGRTDTQYF
>-|TRBV5-1|TRBD1|TRBJ1-1
TGCGCCAGCAGCCACTATACAGGGGACACTGAAGCTTTCTTT
CASSHYTGDTEAFF
>-|TRBV6-5|TRBD2|TRBJ2-5
TGTGCCAGCACCACGGGGGGGCCGTACCAAGAGACCCAGTACTTC
CASTTGGPYQETQYF
>-|TRBV7-2|-|TRBJ2-4
TGTGCCAGCAGTGGGCAGAGGGGGAACATTCAGTACTTC
CASSGQRGNIQYF
>-|TRBV7-2|TRBD1|TRBJ2-7
TGTGCCAGCAGCTATAGGACAGGGATCTACGAGCAGTACTTC
CASSYRTGIYEQYF
>-|TRBV5-1|-|TRBJ1-1
TGCGCCAGCAGCGCGGACACGGGGGGAGTCTCGTCCAAAGCTTTCTTT
CASSADTGGVSSKAFF
>-|TRBV7-2|TRBD2|TRBJ2-1
TGTGCCAGCAGCCTAATAATCGGACTAGCGGGAATCCATGAGCAGTTCTTC
CASSLIIGLAGIHEQFF
>-|TRBV5-8|TRBD1|TRBJ1-5
TGTGCCAGCAGCTCCCGGACAGGTAATCAGCCCCAGCATTTT
CASSSRTGNQPQHF
>-|TRBV11-3|-|TRBJ2-1
TGTGCCAGCAGCTTAGATCCGGCTAGCAATGAGCAGTTCTTC
CASSLDPASNEQFF
>-|TRBV19|TRBD2|TRBJ2-2
TGTGCCAGTATTCGGGGGGGAGCGAACACCGGGGAGCTGTTTTTT
CASIRGGANTGELFF
>few|TRBV6-5|TRBD1|TRBJ1-5
TGTGCCAGCAGTCGACAGGGGAGCAATCAGCCCCAGCATTTT
CASSRQGSNQPQHF
>-|TRBV10-1|-|TRBJ1-1
TGCGCCAGCAGTTACTTAGGGGCCACTGAAGCTTTCTTT
CASSYLGATEAFF
>-|TRBV21-1|-|TRBJ1-5
TGTGCCAGCAGCCCCTCTCGGCGGGACCCATATAATTATAGCAATCAGCCCCAGCATTTT
CASSPSRRDPYNYSNQPQHF
>once|TRBV2|TRBD2|TRBJ2-1
TGTGCCACCGAGCGGGGGGGTGACAATGAGCAGTTCTTC
CATERGGDNEQFF
>-|TRBV9|-|TRBJ1-1
TGTGCCAGCAGCCCTTTTTATGGGTTACAGACAAAGAACACTGAAGCTTTCTTT
CASSPFYGLQTKNTEAFF
>-|TRBV25-1|-|TRBJ1-4
TGTGCCAGCAGTGAAGAAAGGGGAATCGGGGAAAAACTGTTTTTT
CASSEERGIGEKLFF
>few|TRBV29-1|TRBD2|TRBJ2-3
TGCAGCGTTGTAGCGGGAGGTATCACAGATACGCAGTATTTT
CSVVAGGITDTQYF
>-|TRBV2|-|TRBJ1-2
TGTGCCAGCAGCGTCAGGGATGACTATGGCTACACCTTC
CASSVRDDYGYTF
>-|TRBV19|-|TRBJ1-5
TGTGCCAGTAGTATTACCCCAAGCCAGCCCCAGCATTTT
CASSITPSQPQHF
>-|TRBV2|-|TRBJ2-5
TGTGCCAGCACGAGAGGGGGACGAGAGACCCAGTACTTC
CASTRGGRETQYF